This is a list of T cell receptor beta chains from one sample in a study of T cell responses to AZD1222 COVID-19 vaccine. The method was immunoSEQ multiplex PCR; TCRdb's version includes in-frame clones alone and lacks a portion of them. The repertoire has some 60,000 clones, roughly nine tenths of them found once; the top ten carry about 5.9%. Material: peripheral blood, obtained 28 days after the second AZD1222 dose. The receptors here all came from an adult who received the AZD1222 COVID-19 vaccine. Each CDR3 is given with its conserved first and last residue. The D gene is left open where the match is weak. Not all rows give a size; the values are once, few, many and, for expanded clones, a class.

cdr3_nt cdr3_aa v_call clone_size j_call d_call
TGTGCTAGTGGCGGTGGGAACTATGGCTACACCTTC CASGGGNYGYTF TRBV12-5 NA TRBJ1-2 NA
TGCGCCAGCAGCCCTGGACAGGAGGGGCAGCCCCAGCATTTT CASSPGQEGQPQHF TRBV5-1 NA TRBJ1-5 TRBD1
TGTGCCAGCAGCCAAGATTTGGGTAGCGCGTACTCCTACAATGAGCAGTTCTTC CASSQDLGSAYSYNEQFF TRBV3-1/TRBV3-2 NA TRBJ2-1 NA
TGTGCCAGCGCCCGGGACAGGGGGCGTTTGGGCAATCAGCCCCAGCATTTT CASARDRGRLGNQPQHF TRBV28 NA TRBJ1-5 TRBD1
TGTGCCAGCAGTCCCACCACCGGGGAGCTGTTTTTT CASSPTTGELFF TRBV28 NA TRBJ2-2 NA
TGCGCCAGCAGCAACCCGGACAGGACCTCCTACAATGAGCAGTTCTTC CASSNPDRTSYNEQFF TRBV5-1 NA TRBJ2-1 TRBD1
TGTGCCAGCAGTGAAATATCCTACGAGCAGTACTTC CASSEISYEQYF TRBV2 once TRBJ2-7 NA
TGTGCCAGCTCACCAAATGACGTCGCCCCTGAAGCTTTCTTT CASSPNDVAPEAFF TRBV18 NA TRBJ1-1 NA
TGTGCCATCAGTGGTCAGGCAAACACTGAAGCTTTCTTT CAISGQANTEAFF TRBV10-3 NA TRBJ1-1 NA
TGTGCCAGCAGCCAAGTTAATGCAGGGAGCTACGAGCAGTACTTC CASSQVNAGSYEQYF TRBV3-1/TRBV3-2 NA TRBJ2-7 NA
TGTGCCAGCAGCGCAGGGACTAGCGGAGTCCAAGAGACCCAGTACTTC CASSAGTSGVQETQYF TRBV11-2 NA TRBJ2-5 TRBD2
TGTGCCACCAGCAGGGCTAGCGGATCAGATACGCAGTATTTT CATSRASGSDTQYF TRBV15 NA TRBJ2-3 TRBD2
TGCGCCAGCAGCATAGGGGGACAGAGCCATCAGCCCCAGCATTTT CASSIGGQSHQPQHF TRBV5-1 NA TRBJ1-5 TRBD1
TGTGCCAGCAGCGCCCCGGGACGAGGAAGCTATGGCTACACCTTC CASSAPGRGSYGYTF TRBV7-9 NA TRBJ1-2 NA
TGTGCCAGCAGTTTCGTCCGCCCGTCAGTGAACACTGAAGCTTTCTTT CASSFVRPSVNTEAFF TRBV28 NA TRBJ1-1 NA
TGTGCCAGCAGCCCTACCGGGACAGGGGTGGGGGAGCAGTACTTC CASSPTGTGVGEQYF TRBV5-4 NA TRBJ2-7 TRBD1
TGTGCCAGCACCTCCTTAGCGGGGGGCGCCCAGTTCTTC CASTSLAGGAQFF TRBV12-3/TRBV12-4 NA TRBJ2-1 TRBD2
TGTGCCAGCTCACCGATAGTGGCGGGAATAACAGATACGCAGTATTTT CASSPIVAGITDTQYF TRBV18 NA TRBJ2-3 NA
TGTGCCACCAGCAGAGTCCTCCGACAGGGAGTCAACGAGCAGTACTTC CATSRVLRQGVNEQYF TRBV15 NA TRBJ2-7 TRBD1
TGTGCCAGCAGCTTAGGGGGTAGGACTAGCGGGAGGTTCGAGCAGTACTTC CASSLGGRTSGRFEQYF TRBV7-8 NA TRBJ2-7 TRBD2
TGTGCCAGTAGTATCATAGGGAGCCTTGGCTACACCTTC CASSIIGSLGYTF TRBV19 NA TRBJ1-2 NA
TGTGCCAGCAGTTACTCGGGGGGGGCAGCCAAAAACATTCAGTACTTC CASSYSGGAAKNIQYF TRBV6-5 NA TRBJ2-4 NA
TGTGCCAGCAGCCACCCCTCGGGACGGACTAATGAAAAACTGTTTTTT CASSHPSGRTNEKLFF TRBV9 NA TRBJ1-4 NA
TGTGCCAGCAGCTTGTGGGGCAGGGGGCTGGATGGCTACACCTTC CASSLWGRGLDGYTF TRBV5-6 NA TRBJ1-2 TRBD1
TGTGCCAGCAGCCTCGCAAAGGGGGTCTACGAGCAGTACTTC CASSLAKGVYEQYF TRBV7-2 NA TRBJ2-7 NA
TGCAGTGCTAGTAAGGGGAATAAGCCCCAGCATTTT CSASKGNKPQHF TRBV20-1 NA TRBJ1-5 NA
TGCGCCAGCAGCCAAACAGAGGGAGCCAAAAACATTCAGTACTTC CASSQTEGAKNIQYF TRBV4-1 NA TRBJ2-4 NA
TGTGCCAGCAGCTTAACGGGGAACACTGAAGCTTTCTTT CASSLTGNTEAFF TRBV7-6 NA TRBJ1-1 NA
TGTGCCAGCAGCTTAGTCTACCCACTGAGTCAGCCCCAGCATTTT CASSLVYPLSQPQHF TRBV5-5 NA TRBJ1-5 NA
TGTGCCAGCAGCCCCCGGACCTCATTCATAGCTTTCTTT CASSPRTSFIAFF TRBV6-5 NA TRBJ1-1 NA
TGTGCCACCAGGGGGCAGGGCGGAGATACGCAGTATTTT CATRGQGGDTQYF TRBV11-2 NA TRBJ2-3 TRBD1
TGTGCCAGCAGCGAGGGGGCGAGGCTCTATGGCTACACCTTC CASSEGARLYGYTF TRBV5-4 NA TRBJ1-2 TRBD1
TGTGCCAGCAGCTTATTGGCTACAGGGAACTATGGCTACACCTTC CASSLLATGNYGYTF TRBV7-2 NA TRBJ1-2 NA
TGTGCCAGCAGTGATTTTTATAGCAATCAGCCCCAGCATTTT CASSDFYSNQPQHF TRBV2 NA TRBJ1-5 NA
TGTGCCAGCAGCCTAGGGACTAGCGGGAGGGCCGGGAGAGAAGAGACCCAGTACTTC CASSLGTSGRAGREETQYF TRBV7-7 few TRBJ2-5 TRBD2
TGTGCCTGGAGTATTGAGACCCAGTACTTC CAWSIETQYF TRBV30 NA TRBJ2-5 NA
TGTGCCAGCAGCAAAGAAAGTCCCGGGACGGAGACCTACGAGCAGTACTTC CASSKESPGTETYEQYF TRBV21-1 NA TRBJ2-7 NA
TGTGCCAGCAGTTTGAACATAGTCGATGGCTACACCTTC CASSLNIVDGYTF TRBV27 NA TRBJ1-2 NA
TGTGCCAGTAGCCCCTTACGGGGATTGTTTTATTATGGCTACACCTTC CASSPLRGLFYYGYTF TRBV19 NA TRBJ1-2 NA
TGTGCTAGTGGTGTTAAGAGCGGGACTAGCGGGGCCGGGGAGCTGTTTTTT CASGVKSGTSGAGELFF TRBV12-5 NA TRBJ2-2 TRBD2
TGTGCCAGAAGCTTGTCGGACCTTAGCACAGATACGCAGTATTTT CARSLSDLSTDTQYF TRBV5-3 NA TRBJ2-3 NA
TGTGCCAGCACCCCTGGGGGCCAAACCTACGAGCAGTACTTC CASTPGGQTYEQYF TRBV28 NA TRBJ2-7 NA
TGTGCCTGGAGTGAAGGGAAACACACCATATATTTT CAWSEGKHTIYF TRBV30 NA TRBJ1-3 NA
TGTGCCAGCAGCCGGGAGGGCTCACCCCTCCACTTT CASSREGSPLHF TRBV6-5 NA TRBJ1-6 NA
TGTGCCAGCAGCTCGGACGTACTAGACTACGAGCAGTACTTC CASSSDVLDYEQYF TRBV9 few TRBJ2-7 NA
TGTGCCACCAGTGATACAGGGGCTTATGGCTACACCTTC CATSDTGAYGYTF TRBV24-1 NA TRBJ1-2 TRBD1
TGTGCCAGCAGTGCCCGGCAGGGTGGTGGGGCCAACGTCCTGACTTTC CASSARQGGGANVLTF TRBV6-4 NA TRBJ2-6 NA
TGCGCCAGCAGCGAGACGGGGGCCCCGGAAAACATTCAGTACTTC CASSETGAPENIQYF TRBV5-1 NA TRBJ2-4 NA
TGTGCCAGCAGGGTACAGGGCTACAATTCACCCCTCCACTTT CASRVQGYNSPLHF TRBV2 NA TRBJ1-6 NA
TGTGCCAGCAGCCGCCGGGCTAGCACAGATACGCAGTATTTT CASSRRASTDTQYF TRBV2 NA TRBJ2-3 NA
TGTGCCTCCGCCCTCAGCGGGCGGGGGGGGCCAGATACGCAGTATTTT CASALSGRGGPDTQYF TRBV30 NA TRBJ2-3 TRBD2
TGTGCCAGTAGTATAGGGACAGGGGTCGGGAGCGAGCAGTACTTC CASSIGTGVGSEQYF TRBV19 NA TRBJ2-7 TRBD1
TGTGCCAGCAGTTTGGCTGGGAACTATGGCTACACCTTC CASSLAGNYGYTF TRBV28 NA TRBJ1-2 NA
TGCGCCAGCAGCTTGGGAGGGTCGAACACCGGGGAGCTGTTTTTT CASSLGGSNTGELFF TRBV5-1 NA TRBJ2-2 NA
TGTGCCAGCAGTTCCCCCAGCAACACCGGGGAGCTGTTTTTT CASSSPSNTGELFF TRBV28 NA TRBJ2-2 NA
TGTGCCACCAGCAGTTGGGGCAGACAGGGCCCTCAGCCCCAGCATTTT CATSSWGRQGPQPQHF TRBV15 NA TRBJ1-5 TRBD1
TGTGCCATCAGTACCGGGTCTCGCCAGAGAAACACCATATATTTT CAISTGSRQRNTIYF TRBV10-3 NA TRBJ1-3 NA